Listed below are T cell receptor beta chains from one sample, sequenced in a study of siplizumab effects on memory and regulatory T cells. Assay: immunoSEQ multiplex PCR; the TCRdb copy retains only in-frame clones and omits some. The sample lists approximately 50,000 clones, 93% occurring once. The sequencing sample was made of CD8+ T cells sorted from blood. All receptors derive from a human donor in good health. Both conserved end residues are part of each CDR3. Fields, in order: clone size, V gene, D gene, J gene, CDR3 protein, CDR3 DNA. A D gene is named only where the DNA matches it firmly. Clone size is stated in some rows and not others, as once, few, many or a class when expanded.

>NA|TRBV28|NA|TRBJ1-1
CASSFGGRMNTEAFF
TGTGCCAGCAGTTTTGGCGGGAGGATGAACACTGAAGCTTTCTTT
>few|TRBV28|NA|TRBJ1-1
CASTPSRRGANTEAFF
TGTGCCAGCACCCCCAGCCGGAGGGGTGCGAACACTGAAGCTTTCTTT
>NA|TRBV28|NA|TRBJ2-2
CASSLSEDPYTGELFF
TGTGCCAGCAGTTTATCGGAGGACCCCTACACCGGGGAGCTGTTTTTT
>NA|TRBV7-8|NA|TRBJ2-3
CASSLGRQGSADTQYF
TGTGCCAGCAGCTTAGGGCGCCAGGGGAGCGCAGATACGCAGTATTTT
>NA|TRBV11-2|NA|TRBJ2-1
CASSLDRLHEQFF
TGTGCCAGCAGCTTAGATCGGCTCCATGAGCAGTTCTTC
>NA|TRBV29-1|NA|TRBJ1-1
CSVVGGAEAFF
TGCAGCGTTGTCGGGGGAGCTGAAGCTTTCTTT
>NA|TRBV27|TRBD2|TRBJ2-1
CASSFLGGRGVDEQFF
TGTGCCAGCAGTTTTCTTGGCGGGAGGGGTGTCGATGAGCAGTTCTTC
>NA|TRBV7-8|NA|TRBJ2-7
CASTLTGREQYF
TGTGCCAGCACCTTGACAGGCCGCGAGCAGTACTTC
>NA|TRBV6-1|TRBD2|TRBJ2-7
CASCGEGPYEQYF
TGTGCCAGCTGCGGGGAGGGCCCCTACGAGCAGTACTTC
>NA|TRBV5-4|NA|TRBJ1-5
CASSLGSNQPQHF
TGTGCCAGCAGCCTCGGTAGCAATCAGCCCCAGCATTTT
>NA|TRBV21-1|NA|TRBJ1-4
CASSKGPGGPTNEKLFF
TGTGCCAGCAGCAAAGGCCCTGGTGGGCCAACTAATGAAAAACTGTTTTTT
>NA|TRBV29-1|NA|TRBJ2-4
CSVEERTRVNIQYF
TGCAGCGTTGAAGAACGGACGCGTGTGAACATTCAGTACTTC
>NA|TRBV7-9|NA|TRBJ1-2
CASSLSPVSDGYTF
TGTGCCAGCAGCTTATCTCCGGTTTCAGATGGCTACACCTTC
>NA|TRBV27|TRBD2|TRBJ2-5
CASSRLAVSQETQYF
TGTGCCAGCAGCCGACTAGCGGTATCCCAAGAGACCCAGTACTTC
>NA|TRBV11-2|NA|TRBJ1-2
CASSVGGHYGYTF
TGTGCCAGCAGCGTGGGGGGGCATTATGGCTACACCTTC
>NA|TRBV9|NA|TRBJ2-2
CASSPSGANTGELFF
TGTGCCAGCAGCCCAAGCGGAGCTAACACCGGGGAGCTGTTTTTT
>NA|TRBV19|TRBD2|TRBJ2-1
CASSSLTSGTDEQFF
TGTGCCAGTAGTTCTCTGACTAGCGGGACGGATGAGCAGTTCTTC
>NA|TRBV6-1|NA|TRBJ1-3
CASSENVRGNRNTIYF
TGTGCCAGCAGTGAAAATGTCCGGGGGAACAGAAACACCATATATTTT
>once|TRBV4-1|NA|TRBJ2-7
CASSQENRDAYEQYF
TGCGCCAGCAGCCAAGAGAACAGGGACGCCTACGAGCAGTACTTC
>NA|TRBV29-1|NA|TRBJ2-1
CSVVGPPLYNEQFF
TGCAGCGTTGTCGGGCCCCCGCTTTACAATGAGCAGTTCTTC
>NA|TRBV5-1|NA|TRBJ1-5
CASSLEGGNQPQHF
TGCGCCAGCAGCTTGGAGGGGGGAAATCAGCCCCAGCATTTT
>NA|TRBV5-6|TRBD1|TRBJ2-1
CASSLVGGPYNEQFF
TGTGCCAGCAGCTTGGTAGGGGGCCCCTACAATGAGCAGTTCTTC
>NA|TRBV5-5|NA|TRBJ2-4
CASSLEGTKNIQYF
TGTGCCAGCAGCTTGGAGGGTACCAAAAACATTCAGTACTTC
>NA|TRBV27|TRBD2|TRBJ2-7
CASSFDSGRGAYEQYF
TGTGCCAGCAGTTTTGATAGCGGGAGGGGAGCCTACGAGCAGTACTTC